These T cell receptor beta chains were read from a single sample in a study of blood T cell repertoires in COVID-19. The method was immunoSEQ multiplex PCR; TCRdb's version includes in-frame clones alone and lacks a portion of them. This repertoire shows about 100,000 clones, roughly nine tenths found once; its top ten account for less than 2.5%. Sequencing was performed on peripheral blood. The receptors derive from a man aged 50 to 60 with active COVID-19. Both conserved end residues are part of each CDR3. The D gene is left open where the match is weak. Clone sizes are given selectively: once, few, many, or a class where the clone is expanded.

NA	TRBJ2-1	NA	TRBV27	CASSFLFGGEGQFF	TGTGCCAGCAGTTTTTTGTTTGGGGGCGAGGGGCAGTTCTTC
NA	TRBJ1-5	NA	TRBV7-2	CASSFNSNQPQHF	TGTGCCAGCAGCTTTAATAGCAATCAGCCCCAGCATTTT
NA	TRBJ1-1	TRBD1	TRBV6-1	CASSEGRGRGAFF	TGTGCCAGCAGTGAAGGCAGGGGGCGCGGTGCTTTCTTT
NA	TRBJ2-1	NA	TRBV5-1	CASSLSTGAYNEQFF	TGCGCCAGCAGCTTGTCGACAGGTGCCTACAATGAGCAGTTCTTC
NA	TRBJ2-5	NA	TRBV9	CASSVVPGVGTQYF	TGTGCCAGCAGCGTAGTACCGGGAGTGGGGACCCAGTACTTC
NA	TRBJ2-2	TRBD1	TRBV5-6	CASSYRGPNTGELFF	TGTGCCAGCAGCTACAGGGGTCCGAACACCGGGGAGCTGTTTTTT
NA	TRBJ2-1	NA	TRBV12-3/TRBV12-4	CASEAGYYNEQFF	TGTGCCAGCGAGGCAGGGTACTACAATGAGCAGTTCTTC
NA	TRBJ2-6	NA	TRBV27	CASSFGQPESSGANVLTF	TGTGCCAGCAGTTTTGGACAGCCCGAAAGCTCTGGGGCCAACGTCCTGACTTTC
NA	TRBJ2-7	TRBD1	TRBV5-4	CASRTGTGTYEQYF	TGTGCCAGCAGGACCGGGACAGGGACCTACGAGCAGTACTTC
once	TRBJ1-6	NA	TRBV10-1	CASSTGTPYNSPLHF	TGCGCCAGCAGTACCGGGACACCCTATAATTCACCCCTCCACTTT